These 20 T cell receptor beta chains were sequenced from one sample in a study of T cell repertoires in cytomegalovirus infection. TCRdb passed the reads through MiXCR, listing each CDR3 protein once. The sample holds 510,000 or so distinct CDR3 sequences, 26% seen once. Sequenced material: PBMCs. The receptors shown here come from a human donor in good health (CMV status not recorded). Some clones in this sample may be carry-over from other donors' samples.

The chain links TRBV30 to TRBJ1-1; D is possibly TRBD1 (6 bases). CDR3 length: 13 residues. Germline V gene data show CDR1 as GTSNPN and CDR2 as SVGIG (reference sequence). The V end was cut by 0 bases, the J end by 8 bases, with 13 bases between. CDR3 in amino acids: CAWSVMGAWEAFF. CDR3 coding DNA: TGTGCCTGGAGTGTGATGGGGGCCTGGGAAGCTTTCTTT. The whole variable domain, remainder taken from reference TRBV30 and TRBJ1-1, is SQTIHQWPATLVQPVGSPLSLECTVEGTSNPNLYWYRQAAGRGLQLLFYSVGIGQISSEVPQNLSASRPQDRQFILSSKKLLLSDSGFYLCAWSVMGAWEAFFGQGTRLTVV.

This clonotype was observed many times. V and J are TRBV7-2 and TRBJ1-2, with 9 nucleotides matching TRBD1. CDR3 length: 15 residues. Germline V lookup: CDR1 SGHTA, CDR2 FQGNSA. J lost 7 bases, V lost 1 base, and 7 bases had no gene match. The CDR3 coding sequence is TGTGCCAGCAGCTTAGGTCCAGGGACAGGGAGTGGCTACACCTTC. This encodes CASSLGPGTGSGYTF.

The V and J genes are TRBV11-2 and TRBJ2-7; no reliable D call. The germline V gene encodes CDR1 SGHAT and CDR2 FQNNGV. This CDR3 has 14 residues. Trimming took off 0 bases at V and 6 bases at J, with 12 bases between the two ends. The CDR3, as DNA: TGTGCCAGCAGCTTAGATCTCCCCTTGGGCGAGCAGTACGTC. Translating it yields CASSLDLPLGEQYV.

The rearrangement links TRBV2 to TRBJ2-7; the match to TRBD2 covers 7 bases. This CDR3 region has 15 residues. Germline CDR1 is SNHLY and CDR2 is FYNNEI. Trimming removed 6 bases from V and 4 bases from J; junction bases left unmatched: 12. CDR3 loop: CASRGGTGTRYEQYF. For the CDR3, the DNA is TGTGCCAGCAGGGGGGGGACCGGAACCCGTTACGAGCAGTACTTC.

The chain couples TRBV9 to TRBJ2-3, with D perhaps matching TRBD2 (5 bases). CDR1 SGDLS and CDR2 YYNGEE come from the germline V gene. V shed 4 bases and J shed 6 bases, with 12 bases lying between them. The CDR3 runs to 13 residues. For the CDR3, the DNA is TGTGCCAGCAGCTCCACCTCGGGGGATACGCAGTATTTT. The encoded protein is CASSSTSGDTQYF. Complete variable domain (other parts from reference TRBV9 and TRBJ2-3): DSGVTQTPKHLITATGQRVTLRCSPRSGDLSVYWYQQSLDQGLQFLIQYYNGEERAKGNILERFSAQQFPDLHSELNLSSLELGDSALYFCASSSTSGDTQYFGPGTRLTVL.

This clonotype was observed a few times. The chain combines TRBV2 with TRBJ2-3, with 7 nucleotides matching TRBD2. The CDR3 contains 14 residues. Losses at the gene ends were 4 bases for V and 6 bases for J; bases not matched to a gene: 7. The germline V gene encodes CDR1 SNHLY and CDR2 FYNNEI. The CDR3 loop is CASSVGRALDTQYF. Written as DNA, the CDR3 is TGTGCCAGCAGTGTTGGGAGGGCCCTTGATACGCAGTATTTT.

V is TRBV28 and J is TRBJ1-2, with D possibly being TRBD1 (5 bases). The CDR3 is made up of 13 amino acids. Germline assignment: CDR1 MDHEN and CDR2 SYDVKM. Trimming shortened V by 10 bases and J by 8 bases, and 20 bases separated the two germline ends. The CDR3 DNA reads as TGTGCCACCGGTTCTACGGGGCGAAGGGGCTACACCTTC. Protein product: CATGSTGRRGYTF.

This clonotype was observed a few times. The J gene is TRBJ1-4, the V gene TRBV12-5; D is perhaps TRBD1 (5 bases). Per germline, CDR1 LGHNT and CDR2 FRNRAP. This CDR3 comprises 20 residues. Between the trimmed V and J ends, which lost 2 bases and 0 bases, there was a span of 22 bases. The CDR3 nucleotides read TGTGCTAGTGGTTTGACCCGGACGGGGGGAAGTAGCGCAACTAATGAAAAACTGTTTTTT. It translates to CASGLTRTGGSSATNEKLFF.

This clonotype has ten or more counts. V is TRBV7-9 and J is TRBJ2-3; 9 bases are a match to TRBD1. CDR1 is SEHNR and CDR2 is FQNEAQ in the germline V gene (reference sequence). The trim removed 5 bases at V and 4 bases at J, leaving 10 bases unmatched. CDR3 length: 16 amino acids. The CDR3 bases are TGTGCCAGCAGCGGACGGACAGGGGTGTGCGCAGATACGCAGTATTTT. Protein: CASSGRTGVCADTQYF.

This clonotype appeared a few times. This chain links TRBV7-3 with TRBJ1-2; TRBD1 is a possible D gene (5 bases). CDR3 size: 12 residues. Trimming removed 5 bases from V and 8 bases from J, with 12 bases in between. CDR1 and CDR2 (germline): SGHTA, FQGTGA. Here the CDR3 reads CASSDGGDGYTF. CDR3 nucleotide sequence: TGTGCCAGCAGCGATGGGGGGGACGGCTACACCTTC.

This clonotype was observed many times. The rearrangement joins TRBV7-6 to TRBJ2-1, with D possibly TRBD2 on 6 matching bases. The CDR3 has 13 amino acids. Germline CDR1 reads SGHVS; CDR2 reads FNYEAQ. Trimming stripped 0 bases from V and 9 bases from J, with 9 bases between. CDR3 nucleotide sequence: TGTGCCAGCAGCTTAGCGCGGCGGGGTGAGCAGTTCTTC. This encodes CASSLARRGEQFF.

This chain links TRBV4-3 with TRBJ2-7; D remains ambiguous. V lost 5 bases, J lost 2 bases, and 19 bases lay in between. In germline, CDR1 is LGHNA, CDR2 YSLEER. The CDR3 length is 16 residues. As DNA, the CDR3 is TGCGCCAGCAGCTTGGAAATTAGTGCGATCGCCTACGAGCAGTACTTC. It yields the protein CASSLEISAIAYEQYF.

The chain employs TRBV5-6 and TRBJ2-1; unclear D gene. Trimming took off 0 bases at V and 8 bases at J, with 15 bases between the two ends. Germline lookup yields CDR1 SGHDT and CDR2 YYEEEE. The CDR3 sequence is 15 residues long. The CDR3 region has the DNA TGTGCCAGCAGCTTGGGGACCCTTCTCGAGGATGAGCAGTTCTTC. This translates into CASSLGTLLEDEQFF.

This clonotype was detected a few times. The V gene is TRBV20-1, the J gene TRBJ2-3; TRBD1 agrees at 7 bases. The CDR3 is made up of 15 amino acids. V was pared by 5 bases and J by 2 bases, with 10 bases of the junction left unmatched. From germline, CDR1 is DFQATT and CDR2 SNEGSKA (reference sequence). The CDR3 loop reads CSAPGQRNPTDTQYF. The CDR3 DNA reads TGCAGTGCTCCGGGACAGAGGAACCCCACAGATACGCAGTATTTT.

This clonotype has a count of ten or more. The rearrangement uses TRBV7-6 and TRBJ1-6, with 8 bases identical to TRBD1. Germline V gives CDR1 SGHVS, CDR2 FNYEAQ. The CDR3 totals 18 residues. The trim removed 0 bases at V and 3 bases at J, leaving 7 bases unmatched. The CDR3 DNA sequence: TGTGCCAGCAGCTTAGCAGGCCCTACAGGGGGCTATAATTCACCCCTCCACTTT. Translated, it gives CASSLAGPTGGYNSPLHF.

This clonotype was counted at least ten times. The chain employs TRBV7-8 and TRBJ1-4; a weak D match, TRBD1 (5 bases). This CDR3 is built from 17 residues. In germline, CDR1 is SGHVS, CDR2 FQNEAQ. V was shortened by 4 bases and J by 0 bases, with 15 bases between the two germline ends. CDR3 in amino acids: CASSSFYRGATNEKLFF. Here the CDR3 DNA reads TGTGCCAGCAGCTCTTTTTATCGGGGGGCAACTAATGAAAAACTGTTTTTT.

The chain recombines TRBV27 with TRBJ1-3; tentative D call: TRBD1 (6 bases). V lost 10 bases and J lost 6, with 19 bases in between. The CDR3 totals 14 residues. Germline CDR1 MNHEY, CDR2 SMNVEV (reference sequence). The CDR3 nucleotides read TGTGCCATCAAAGGTCCAGCGGGGGCAAACACCATATATTTT. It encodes CAIKGPAGANTIYF.

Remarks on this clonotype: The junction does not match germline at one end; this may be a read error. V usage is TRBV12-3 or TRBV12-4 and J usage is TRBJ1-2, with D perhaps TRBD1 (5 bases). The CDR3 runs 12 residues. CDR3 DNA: TGTGCCAACAGTTTTCAGGGTACGGGCTACACCTTC. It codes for CANSFQGTGYTF.

CDR3 sequence (DNA): TGTGCCTGGGTCTGGGGAATGAACACTGAAGCTTTCTTT. Its translation is CAWVWGMNTEAFF. The J gene is TRBJ1-1, the V gene TRBV30; no clear D. Per the germline V gene, CDR1 is GTSNPN and CDR2 is SVGIG (reference sequence). This CDR3 contains 13 residues. Deletions cut 5 bases from V and 0 bases from J, with 10 bases between.

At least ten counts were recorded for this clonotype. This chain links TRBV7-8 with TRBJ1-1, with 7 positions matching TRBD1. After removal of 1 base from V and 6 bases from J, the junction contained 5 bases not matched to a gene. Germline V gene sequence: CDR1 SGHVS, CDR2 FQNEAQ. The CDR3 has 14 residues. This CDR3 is CASSLGQGRAEAFF. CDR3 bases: TGTGCCAGCAGCTTAGGACAGGGAAGGGCTGAAGCTTTCTTT.